The clone carrying this T cell receptor (beta chain) appeared a single time. Its antigen is as yet unknown. TCRdb's copy holds only in-frame clones and misses some; the assay was immunoSEQ multiplex PCR. In the table there are 50,000 to 60,000 clones, more than 85% of which are singletons. V lost 6 bases to trimming and J lost 5 bases, with 22 bases between them. The germline gives CDR1 MRHNA, CDR2 SNTAGT. The CDR3 is 16 amino acids. The record originates from a study of lymphopenia after photon versus proton radiotherapy. Whole-study findings and limits: Proton therapy kept repertoires fairly stable, unlike photons, which gained effector/memory cells.

The sample here was peripheral blood, taken from a patient treated with photon-based radiotherapy. The sequence derives from a woman aged 40 to 50 with cholangiocarcinoma. J is TRBJ1-2 and V is TRBV6-4, with a tentative D call TRBD1 (6 bases). The CDR3 coding sequence is TGTGCCAGCAGCCCCGAAACAGGGATCCCAGGATATGGCTACACCTTC. This sequence encodes CASSPETGIPGYGYTF.